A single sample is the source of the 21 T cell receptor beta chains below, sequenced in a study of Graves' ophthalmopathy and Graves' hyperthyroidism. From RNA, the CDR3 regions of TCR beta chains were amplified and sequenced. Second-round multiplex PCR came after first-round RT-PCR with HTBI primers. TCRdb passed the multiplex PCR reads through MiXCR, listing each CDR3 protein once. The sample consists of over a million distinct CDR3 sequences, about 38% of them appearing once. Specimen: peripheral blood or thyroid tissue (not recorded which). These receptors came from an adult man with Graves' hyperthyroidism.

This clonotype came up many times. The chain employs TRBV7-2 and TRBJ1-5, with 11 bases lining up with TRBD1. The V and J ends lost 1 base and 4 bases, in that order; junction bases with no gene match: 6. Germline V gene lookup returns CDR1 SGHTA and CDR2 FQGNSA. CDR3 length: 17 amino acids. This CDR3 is CASSLGFGTGGNQPQHF. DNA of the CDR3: TGTGCCAGCAGCTTAGGATTCGGGACAGGGGGAAATCAGCCCCAGCATTTT.

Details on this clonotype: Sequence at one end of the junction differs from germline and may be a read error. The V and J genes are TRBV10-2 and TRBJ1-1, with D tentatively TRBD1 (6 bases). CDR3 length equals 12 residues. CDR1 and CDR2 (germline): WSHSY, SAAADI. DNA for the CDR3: TGTGCCAGCAGCCAAGAGAACAGGGCAGCTTTCTTT. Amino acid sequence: CASSQENRAAFF.

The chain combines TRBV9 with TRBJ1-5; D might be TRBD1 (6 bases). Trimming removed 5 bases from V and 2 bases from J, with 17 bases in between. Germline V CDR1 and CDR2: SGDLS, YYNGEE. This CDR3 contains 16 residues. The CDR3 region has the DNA TGTGCCAGCAGGTACTACAGGGTACCTCGCAATCAGCCCCAGCATTTT. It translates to CASRYYRVPRNQPQHF.

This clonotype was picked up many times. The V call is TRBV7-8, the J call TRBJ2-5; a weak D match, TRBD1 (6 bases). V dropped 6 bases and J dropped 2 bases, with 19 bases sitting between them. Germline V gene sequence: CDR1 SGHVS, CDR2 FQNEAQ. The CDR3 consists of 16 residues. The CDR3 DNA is TGTGCCAGCAGGCCCCCTTGGGGGCGCCGACAAGAGACCCAGTACTTC. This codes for CASRPPWGRRQETQYF.

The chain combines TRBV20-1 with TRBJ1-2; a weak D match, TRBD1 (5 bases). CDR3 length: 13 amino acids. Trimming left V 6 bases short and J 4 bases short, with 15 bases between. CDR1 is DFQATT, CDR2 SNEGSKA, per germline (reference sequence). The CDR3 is CSATGTAFYGYTF. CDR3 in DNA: TGCAGTGCGACCGGGACGGCCTTCTATGGCTACACCTTC.

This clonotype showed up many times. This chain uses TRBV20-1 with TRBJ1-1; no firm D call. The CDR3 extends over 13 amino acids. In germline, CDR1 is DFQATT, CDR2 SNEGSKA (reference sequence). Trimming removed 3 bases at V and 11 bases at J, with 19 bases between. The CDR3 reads CSASPKISLNAFF. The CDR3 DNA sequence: TGCAGTGCTAGCCCTAAAATATCCCTGAATGCTTTCTTT.

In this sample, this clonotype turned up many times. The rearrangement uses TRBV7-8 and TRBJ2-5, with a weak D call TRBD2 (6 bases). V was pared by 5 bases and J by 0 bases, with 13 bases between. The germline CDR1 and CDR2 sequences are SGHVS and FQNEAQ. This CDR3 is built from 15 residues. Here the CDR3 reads CASSGIGGYQETQYF. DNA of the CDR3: TGTGCCAGCAGCGGTATTGGGGGGTACCAAGAGACCCAGTACTTC.

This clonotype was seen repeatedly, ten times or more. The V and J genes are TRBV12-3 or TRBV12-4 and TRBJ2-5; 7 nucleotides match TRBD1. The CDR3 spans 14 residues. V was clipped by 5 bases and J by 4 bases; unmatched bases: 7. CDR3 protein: CASSQETGRETQYF. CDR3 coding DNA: TGTGCCAGCAGTCAAGAGACAGGGAGAGAGACCCAGTACTTC.

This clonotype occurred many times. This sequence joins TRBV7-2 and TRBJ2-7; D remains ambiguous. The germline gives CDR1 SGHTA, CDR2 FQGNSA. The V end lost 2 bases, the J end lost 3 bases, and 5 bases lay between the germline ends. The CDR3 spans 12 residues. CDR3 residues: CASSLTHYEQYF. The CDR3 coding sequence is TGTGCCAGCAGCTTAACTCACTACGAGCAGTACTTC.

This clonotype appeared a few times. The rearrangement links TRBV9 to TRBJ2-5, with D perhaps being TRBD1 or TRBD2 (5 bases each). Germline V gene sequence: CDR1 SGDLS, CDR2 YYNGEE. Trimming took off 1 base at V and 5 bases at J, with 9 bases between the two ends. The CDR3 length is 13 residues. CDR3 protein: CASSVSGTETQYF. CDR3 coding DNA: TGTGCCAGCAGCGTATCAGGGACGGAGACCCAGTACTTC.

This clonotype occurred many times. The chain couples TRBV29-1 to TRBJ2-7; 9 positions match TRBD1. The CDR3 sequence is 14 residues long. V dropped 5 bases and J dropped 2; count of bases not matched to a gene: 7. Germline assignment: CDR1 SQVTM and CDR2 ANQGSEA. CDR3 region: CSVIPGTGTYEQYF. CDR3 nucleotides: TGCAGCGTTATACCCGGGACAGGGACCTACGAGCAGTACTTC.

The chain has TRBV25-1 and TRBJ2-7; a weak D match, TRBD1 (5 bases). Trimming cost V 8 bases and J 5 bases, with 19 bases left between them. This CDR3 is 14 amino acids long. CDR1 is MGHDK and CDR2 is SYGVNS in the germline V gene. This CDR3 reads CASSPPDNRDEQYF. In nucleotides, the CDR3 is TGTGCCAGCTCACCACCGGACAATAGGGACGAGCAGTACTTC.

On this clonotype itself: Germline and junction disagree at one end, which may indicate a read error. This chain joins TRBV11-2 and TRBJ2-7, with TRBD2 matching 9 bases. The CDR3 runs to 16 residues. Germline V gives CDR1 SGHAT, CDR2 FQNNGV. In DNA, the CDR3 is TGCGCCAGCAGCCCAGATCTGTCTAGCGGGATTTACGAGCAGTACTTC. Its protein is CASSPDLSSGIYEQYF.

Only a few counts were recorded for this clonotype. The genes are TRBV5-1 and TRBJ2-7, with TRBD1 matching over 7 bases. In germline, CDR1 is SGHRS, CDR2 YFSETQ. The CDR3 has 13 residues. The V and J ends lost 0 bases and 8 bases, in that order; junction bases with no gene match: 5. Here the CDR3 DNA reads TGCGCCAGCAGCTTGGGACAGGGAGTGAAGCAGTACTTC. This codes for CASSLGQGVKQYF.

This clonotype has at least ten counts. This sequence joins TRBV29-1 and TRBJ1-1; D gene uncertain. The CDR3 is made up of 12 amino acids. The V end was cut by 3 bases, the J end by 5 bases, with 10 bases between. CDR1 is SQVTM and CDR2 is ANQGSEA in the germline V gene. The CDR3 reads CSVESSKTEAFF. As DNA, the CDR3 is TGCAGCGTTGAGTCTAGTAAGACTGAAGCTTTCTTT.

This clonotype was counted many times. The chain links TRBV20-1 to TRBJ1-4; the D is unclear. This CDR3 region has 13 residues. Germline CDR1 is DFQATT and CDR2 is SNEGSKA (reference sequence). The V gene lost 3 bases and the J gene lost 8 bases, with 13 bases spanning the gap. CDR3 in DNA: TGCAGTGCTAGCCCCGGCGAGCGCGAAAAACTGTTTTTT. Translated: CSASPGEREKLFF.

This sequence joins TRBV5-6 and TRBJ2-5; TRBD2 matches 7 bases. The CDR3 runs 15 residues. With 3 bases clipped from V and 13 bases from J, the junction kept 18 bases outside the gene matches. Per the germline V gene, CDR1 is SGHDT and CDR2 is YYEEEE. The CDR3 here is CASSSGLGVSYERYF. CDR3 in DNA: TGTGCCAGCAGCTCCGGACTAGGGGTCTCCTACGAGCGGTACTTC.

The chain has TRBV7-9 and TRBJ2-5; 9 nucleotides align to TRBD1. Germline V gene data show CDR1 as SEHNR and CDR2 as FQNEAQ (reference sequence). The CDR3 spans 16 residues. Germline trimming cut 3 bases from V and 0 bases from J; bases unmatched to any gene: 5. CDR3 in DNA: TGTGCCAGCAGCTTCGAACAGGGGGCCTACCAAGAGACCCAGTACTTC. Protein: CASSFEQGAYQETQYF.

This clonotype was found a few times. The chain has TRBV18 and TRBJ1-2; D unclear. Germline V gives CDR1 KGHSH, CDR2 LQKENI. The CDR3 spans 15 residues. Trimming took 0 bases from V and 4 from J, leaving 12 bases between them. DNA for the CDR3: TGTGCCAGCTCACCACCGACTGGGTACACCTATGGCTACACCTTC. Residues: CASSPPTGYTYGYTF.

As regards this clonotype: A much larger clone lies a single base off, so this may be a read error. In DNA, the CDR3 is TGTGCCAGTAGTACCGGTGACAGGATTTACGAGCAGCACTTC. Amino acids: CASSTGDRIYEQHF. The chain couples TRBV7-2 to TRBJ2-7; D possibly corresponds to TRBD1 (6 bases). The germline gives CDR1 SGHTA, CDR2 FQGNSA. This CDR3 has 14 residues. The full variable domain, completed using reference TRBV7-2 and TRBJ2-7, is GAGVSQSPSNKVTEKGKDVELRCDPISGHTALYWYRQSLGQGLEFLIYFQGNSAPDKSGLPSDRFSAERTGGSVSTLTIQRTQQEDSAVYLCASSTGDRIYEQHFGPGTRLTVT.

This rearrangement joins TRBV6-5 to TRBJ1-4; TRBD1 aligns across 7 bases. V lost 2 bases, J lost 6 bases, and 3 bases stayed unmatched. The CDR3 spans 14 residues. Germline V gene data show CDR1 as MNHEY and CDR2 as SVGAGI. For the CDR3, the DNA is TGTGCCAGCAGTTACACCGGGACAGATGAAAAACTGTTTTTT. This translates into CASSYTGTDEKLFF.